One and the same sample provided the 5 T cell receptor beta chains below, sequenced in a study of regulatory T cells in long-lasting Graves disease. CDR3-region Arm-PCR and iRepertoire HTBI primers produced the TCR beta libraries. TCRdb processed the multiplex PCR reads anew with MiXCR; each CDR3 protein has one entry. The table records a few hundred thousand distinct CDR3 sequences, roughly 15% of them present only once. Time point noted: newly diagnosed GD, antithyroid drugs for less than 3 months. TCR sequences were obtained from RNA taken from PBMCs. In addition, the sample was reused for a study of T cells in Graves' hyperthyroidism and ophthalmopathy.

The starting material was peripheral blood mononuclear cells (PBMCs), obtained at new diagnosis, from a patient treated with antithyroid drugs. Receptor source: a middle-aged woman with Graves disease.

In its sample, this clonotype was seen many times. In nucleotides, the CDR3 is TGCAGTGCTAGCCCGACAGGGTTCTACGAGCAGTACTTC. Translating it yields CSASPTGFYEQYF. The chain is built from TRBV20-1 and TRBJ2-7, with 7 bases identical to TRBD1. Unmatched junction bases numbered 5, after V lost 3 bases and J lost 3 bases. The length of the CDR3 is 13 residues. Per the germline V gene, CDR1 is DFQATT and CDR2 is SNEGSKA (reference sequence).

V is TRBV19 and J is TRBJ2-7; 10 positions match TRBD2. This CDR3 region has 15 residues. V lost 4 bases, J lost 5 bases, and 8 bases stayed unmatched. In germline, CDR1 is LNHDA, CDR2 SQIVND (reference sequence). Here the CDR3 reads CASSSLAGVSNEQYF. As DNA, the CDR3 is TGTGCCAGTAGTAGTCTAGCGGGAGTCTCAAACGAGCAGTACTTC.

The table lists this clonotype with a few counts. A read error is the likely source, as a far larger clone sits one nucleotide away. The chain joins TRBV7-9 to TRBJ2-5; D is possibly TRBD1 or TRBD2 (7 bases each). TRBJ2-1 explains the end of the DNA better; the J call may be wrong. Germline V gene data show CDR1 as SEHNR and CDR2 as FQNEAQ (reference sequence). The CDR3 is made up of 14 amino acids. Here the CDR3 reads CASSRGRGGHEQFF. For the CDR3, the DNA is TGTGCCAGCAGCCGAGGCAGGGGGGGGCATGAGCAGTTCTTC.

There are many counts of this clonotype. The gene calls are TRBV27 and TRBJ2-5; TRBD2 aligns across 11 bases. The trim removed 5 bases at V and 4 bases at J, leaving 9 bases unmatched. This CDR3 spans 16 amino acids. Germline-derived CDR1 and CDR2 are MNHEY and SMNVEV (reference sequence). CDR3 DNA: TGTGCCAGCAGTCCCCTAGCGGGAGGCGAACGAGAGACCCAGTACTTC. This encodes CASSPLAGGERETQYF.

This clonotype appeared many times. The chain couples TRBV9 to TRBJ2-5; 8 bases map to TRBD2. The CDR3 consists of 16 residues. The trim removed 0 bases at V and 5 bases at J, leaving 9 bases unmatched. The germline V gene has CDR1 SGDLS and CDR2 YYNGEE. CDR3 sequence reads: CASSVASGGSGETQYF. The CDR3, as DNA: TGTGCCAGCAGCGTAGCTTCGGGAGGGAGCGGCGAGACCCAGTACTTC. Full variable domain (missing parts from reference TRBV9 and TRBJ2-5): DSGVTQTPKHLITATGQRVTLRCSPRSGDLSVYWYQQSLDQGLQFLIQYYNGEERAKGNILERFSAQQFPDLHSELNLSSLELGDSALYFCASSVASGGSGETQYFGPGTRLLVL.